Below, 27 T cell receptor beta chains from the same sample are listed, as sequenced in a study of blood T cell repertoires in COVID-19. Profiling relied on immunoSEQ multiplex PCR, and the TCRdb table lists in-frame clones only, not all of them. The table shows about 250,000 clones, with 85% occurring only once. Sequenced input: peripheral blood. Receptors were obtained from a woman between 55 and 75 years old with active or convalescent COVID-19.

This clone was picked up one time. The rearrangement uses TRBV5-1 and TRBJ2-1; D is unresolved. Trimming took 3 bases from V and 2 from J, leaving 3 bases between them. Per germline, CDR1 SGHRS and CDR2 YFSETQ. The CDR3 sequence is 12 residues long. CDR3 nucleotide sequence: TGCGCCAGCAGCTCGGCCTACAATGAGCAGTTCTTC. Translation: CASSSAYNEQFF.

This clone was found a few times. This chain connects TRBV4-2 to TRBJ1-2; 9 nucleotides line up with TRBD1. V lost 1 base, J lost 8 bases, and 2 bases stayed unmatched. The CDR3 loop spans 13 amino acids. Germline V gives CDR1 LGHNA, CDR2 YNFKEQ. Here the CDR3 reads CASSQGDRVGYTF. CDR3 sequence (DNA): TGTGCCAGCAGCCAAGGGGACAGGGTGGGCTACACCTTC.

The CDR3, as DNA: TGTGCCAGTAGTGCGAGCCGAGGGACAGGGTATGAAAAACTGTTTTTT. Translation: CASSASRGTGYEKLFF. J is TRBJ1-4 and V is TRBV19; the match to TRBD1 covers 9 bases. The length of the CDR3 is 16 residues. V lost 5 bases, J lost 6 bases, and 10 bases stayed unmatched. The germline gives CDR1 LNHDA, CDR2 SQIVND (reference sequence).

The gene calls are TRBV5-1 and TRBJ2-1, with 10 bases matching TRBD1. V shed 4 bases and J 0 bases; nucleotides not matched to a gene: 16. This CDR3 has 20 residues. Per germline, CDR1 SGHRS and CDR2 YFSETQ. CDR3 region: CASSPRDRGPGYPSYNEQFF. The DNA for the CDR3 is TGCGCCAGCAGCCCACGGGACAGGGGCCCCGGGTACCCCTCCTACAATGAGCAGTTCTTC.

CDR3 amino acids: CASSIPRGPSYNSPLHF. DNA for the CDR3: TGTGCCAGCAGCATCCCCAGGGGGCCATCCTATAATTCACCCCTCCACTTT. The chain links TRBV21-1 to TRBJ1-6; TRBD1 reflects the table's D call only, with no check against the DNA. TRBV21-1 is described as a pseudogene. The CDR3 contains 17 residues.

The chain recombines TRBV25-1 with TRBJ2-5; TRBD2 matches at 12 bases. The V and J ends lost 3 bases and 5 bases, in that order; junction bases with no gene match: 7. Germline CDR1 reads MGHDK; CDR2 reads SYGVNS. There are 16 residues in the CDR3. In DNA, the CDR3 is TGTGCCAGCAGTGACTCTAGCGGGGGGGCAGGGGAGACCCAGTACTTC. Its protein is CASSDSSGGAGETQYF.

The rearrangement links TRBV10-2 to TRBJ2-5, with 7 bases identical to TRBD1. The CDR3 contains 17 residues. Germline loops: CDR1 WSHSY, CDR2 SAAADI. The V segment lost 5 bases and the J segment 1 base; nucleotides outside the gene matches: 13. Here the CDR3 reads CASSRFSGTDVQETQYF. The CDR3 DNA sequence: TGCGCCAGCAGTCGATTCTCCGGGACAGACGTCCAAGAGACCCAGTACTTC.

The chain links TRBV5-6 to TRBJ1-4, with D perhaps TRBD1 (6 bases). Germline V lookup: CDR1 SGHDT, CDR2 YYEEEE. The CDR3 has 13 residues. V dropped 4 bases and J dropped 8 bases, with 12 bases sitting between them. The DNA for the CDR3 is TGTGCCAGCAGCCCCGGGGGGCGGGAAAAACTGTTTTTT. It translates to CASSPGGREKLFF.

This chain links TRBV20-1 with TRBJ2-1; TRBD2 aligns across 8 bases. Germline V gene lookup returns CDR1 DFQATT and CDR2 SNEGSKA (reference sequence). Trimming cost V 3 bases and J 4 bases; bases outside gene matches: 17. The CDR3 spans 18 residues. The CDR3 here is CSASPTGRRLAIYNEQFF. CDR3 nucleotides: TGCAGTGCTAGTCCTACTGGAAGGAGACTAGCGATTTACAATGAGCAGTTCTTC.

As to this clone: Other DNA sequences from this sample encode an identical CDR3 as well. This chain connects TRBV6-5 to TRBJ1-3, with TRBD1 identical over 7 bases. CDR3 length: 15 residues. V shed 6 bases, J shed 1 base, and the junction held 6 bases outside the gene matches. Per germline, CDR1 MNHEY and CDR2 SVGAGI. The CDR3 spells CASSLRGLSGNTIYF. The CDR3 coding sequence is TGTGCCAGCAGCCTCAGGGGGTTATCTGGAAACACCATATATTTT.

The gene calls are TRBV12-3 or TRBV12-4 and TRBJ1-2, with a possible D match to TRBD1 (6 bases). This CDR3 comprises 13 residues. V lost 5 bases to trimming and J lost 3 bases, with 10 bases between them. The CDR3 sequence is CASSQAGDYGYTF. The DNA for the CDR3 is TGTGCCAGCAGTCAGGCAGGGGACTATGGCTACACCTTC.

Here the CDR3 DNA reads TGCGCCAGCAGCTTGGGTTGGTGGGGGACTAGCGGGAGTGCAGATACGCAGTATTTT. Its translation is CASSLGWWGTSGSADTQYF. The rearrangement joins TRBV5-1 to TRBJ2-3, with TRBD2 matching 14 bases. The CDR3 has 19 amino acids. V lost 0 bases and J lost 4; bases outside the gene matches: 10. CDR1 is SGHRS and CDR2 is YFSETQ in the germline V gene.

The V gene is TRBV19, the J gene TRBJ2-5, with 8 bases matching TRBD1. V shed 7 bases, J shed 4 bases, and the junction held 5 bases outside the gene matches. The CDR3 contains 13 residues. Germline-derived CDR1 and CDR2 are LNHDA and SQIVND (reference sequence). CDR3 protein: CASTVTGGETQYF. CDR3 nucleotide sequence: TGTGCCAGTACAGTTACAGGGGGAGAGACCCAGTACTTC.

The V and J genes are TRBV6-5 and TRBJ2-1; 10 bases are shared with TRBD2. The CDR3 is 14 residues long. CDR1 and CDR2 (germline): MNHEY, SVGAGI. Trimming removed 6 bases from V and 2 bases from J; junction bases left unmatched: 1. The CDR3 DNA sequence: TGTGCCAGCAGGACTAGCGGGCCCTACAATGAGCAGTTCTTC. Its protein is CASRTSGPYNEQFF.

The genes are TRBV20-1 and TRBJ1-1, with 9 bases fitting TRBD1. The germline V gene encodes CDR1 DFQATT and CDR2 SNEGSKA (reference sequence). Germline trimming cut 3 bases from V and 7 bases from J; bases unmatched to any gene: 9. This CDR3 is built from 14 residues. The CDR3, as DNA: TGCAGTGCTAGTAGCCCACAGGGGGCAGATGAAGCTTTCTTT. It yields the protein CSASSPQGADEAFF.

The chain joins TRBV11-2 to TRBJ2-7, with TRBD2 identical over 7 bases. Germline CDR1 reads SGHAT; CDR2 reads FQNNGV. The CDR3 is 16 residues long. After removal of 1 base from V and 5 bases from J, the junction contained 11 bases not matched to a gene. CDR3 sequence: CASSLGVAGPGNEQYF. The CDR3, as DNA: TGTGCCAGCAGCTTAGGGGTAGCGGGCCCTGGAAACGAGCAGTACTTC.

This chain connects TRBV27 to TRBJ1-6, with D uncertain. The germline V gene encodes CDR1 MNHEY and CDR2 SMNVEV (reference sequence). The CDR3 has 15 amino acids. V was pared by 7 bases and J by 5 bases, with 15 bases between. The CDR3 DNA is TGTGCCAGCACTCAGGTGACACGAGATAATTCACCCCTCCACTTT. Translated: CASTQVTRDNSPLHF.

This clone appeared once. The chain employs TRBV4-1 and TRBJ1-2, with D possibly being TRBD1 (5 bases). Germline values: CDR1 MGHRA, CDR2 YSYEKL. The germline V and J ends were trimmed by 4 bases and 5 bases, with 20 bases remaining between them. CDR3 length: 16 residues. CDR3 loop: CASSPLKEPGVYGYTF. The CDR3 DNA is TGCGCCAGCAGCCCCTTAAAGGAACCGGGGGTATATGGCTACACCTTC.

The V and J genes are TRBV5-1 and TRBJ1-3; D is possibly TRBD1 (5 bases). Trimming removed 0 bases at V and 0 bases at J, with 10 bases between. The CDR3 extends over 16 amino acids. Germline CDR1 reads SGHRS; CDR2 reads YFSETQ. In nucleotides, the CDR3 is TGCGCCAGCAGCTTGGGGGGCAGAAGCTCTGGAAACACCATATATTTT. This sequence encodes CASSLGGRSSGNTIYF.

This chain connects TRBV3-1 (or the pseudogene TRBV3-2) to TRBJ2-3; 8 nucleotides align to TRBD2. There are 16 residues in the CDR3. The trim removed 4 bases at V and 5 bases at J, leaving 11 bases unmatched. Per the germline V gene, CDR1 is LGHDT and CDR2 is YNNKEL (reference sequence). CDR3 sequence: CASSPRWTSLEDTQYF. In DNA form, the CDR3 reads TGTGCCAGCAGCCCCCGTTGGACTAGCTTGGAAGATACGCAGTATTTT.

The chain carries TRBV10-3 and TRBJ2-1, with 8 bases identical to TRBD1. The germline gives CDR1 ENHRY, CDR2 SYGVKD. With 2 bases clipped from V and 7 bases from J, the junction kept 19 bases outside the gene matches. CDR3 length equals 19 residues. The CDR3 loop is CAISEIGWGRQGTENEQFF. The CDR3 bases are TGTGCCATCAGTGAGATCGGTTGGGGCAGACAGGGGACAGAAAATGAGCAGTTCTTC.

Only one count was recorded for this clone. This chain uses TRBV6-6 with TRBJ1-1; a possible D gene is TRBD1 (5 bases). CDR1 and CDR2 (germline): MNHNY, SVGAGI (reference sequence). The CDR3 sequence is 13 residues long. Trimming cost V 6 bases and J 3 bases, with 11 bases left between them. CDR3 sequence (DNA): TGTGCCAGCAGCCTTACAGGAGACACTGAAGCTTTCTTT. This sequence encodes CASSLTGDTEAFF.

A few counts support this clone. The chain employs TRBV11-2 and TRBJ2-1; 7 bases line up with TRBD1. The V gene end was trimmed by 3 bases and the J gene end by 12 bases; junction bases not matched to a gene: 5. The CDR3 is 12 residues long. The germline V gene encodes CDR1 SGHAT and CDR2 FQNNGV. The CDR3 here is CASSFIGGGQFF. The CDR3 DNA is TGTGCCAGCAGCTTCATAGGGGGCGGGCAGTTCTTC.

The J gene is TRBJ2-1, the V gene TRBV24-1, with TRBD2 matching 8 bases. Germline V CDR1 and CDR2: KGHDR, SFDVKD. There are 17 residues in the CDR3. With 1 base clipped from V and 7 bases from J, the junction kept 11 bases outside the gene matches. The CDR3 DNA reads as TGTGCCACCAGTGATTTAAGCGGGAGTGTAGGAGGTAATGAGCAGTTCTTC. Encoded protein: CATSDLSGSVGGNEQFF.

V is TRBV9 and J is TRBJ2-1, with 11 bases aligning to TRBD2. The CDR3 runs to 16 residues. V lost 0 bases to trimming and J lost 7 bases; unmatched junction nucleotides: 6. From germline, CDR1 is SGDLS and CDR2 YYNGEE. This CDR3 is CASSVARASGRNEQFF. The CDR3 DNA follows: TGTGCCAGCAGCGTAGCTCGGGCTAGCGGGAGGAATGAGCAGTTCTTC.

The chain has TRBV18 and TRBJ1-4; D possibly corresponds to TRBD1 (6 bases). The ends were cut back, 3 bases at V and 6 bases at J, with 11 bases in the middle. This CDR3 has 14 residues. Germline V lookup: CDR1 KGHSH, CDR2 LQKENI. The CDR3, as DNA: TGTGCCAGCTCACCCTTGGGGGCGGATGAAAAACTGTTTTTT. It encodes CASSPLGADEKLFF.

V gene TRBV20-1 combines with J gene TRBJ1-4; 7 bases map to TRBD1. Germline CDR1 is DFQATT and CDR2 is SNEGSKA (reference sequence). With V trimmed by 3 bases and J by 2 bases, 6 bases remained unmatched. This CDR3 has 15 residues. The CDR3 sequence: CSASRQGGTNEKLFF. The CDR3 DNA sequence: TGCAGTGCTAGTCGACAGGGTGGCACTAATGAAAAACTGTTTTTT.